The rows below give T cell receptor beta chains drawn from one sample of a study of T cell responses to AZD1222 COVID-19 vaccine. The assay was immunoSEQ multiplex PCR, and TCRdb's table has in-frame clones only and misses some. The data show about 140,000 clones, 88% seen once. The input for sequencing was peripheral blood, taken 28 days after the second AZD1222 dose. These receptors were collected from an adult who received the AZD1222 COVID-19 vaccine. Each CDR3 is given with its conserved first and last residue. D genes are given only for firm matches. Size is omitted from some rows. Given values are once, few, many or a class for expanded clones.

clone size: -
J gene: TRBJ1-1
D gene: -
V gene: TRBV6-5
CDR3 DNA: TGTGCCAGCAGTTACAGGCTGTCGGCTTTCTTT
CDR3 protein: CASSYRLSAFF

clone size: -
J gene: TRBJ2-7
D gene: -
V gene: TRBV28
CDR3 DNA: TGTGCCAGCAGTTCCGGGACGGCAAACTACGAGCAGTACTTC
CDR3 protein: CASSSGTANYEQYF

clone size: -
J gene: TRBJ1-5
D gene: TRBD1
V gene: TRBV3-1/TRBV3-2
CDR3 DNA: TGTGCCAGCAGCCGCGACAGGGATCAGCCCCAGCATTTT
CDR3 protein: CASSRDRDQPQHF

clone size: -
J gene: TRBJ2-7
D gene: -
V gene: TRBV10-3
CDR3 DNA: TGTGCCATCAGTGAGCCTTTAAACTACGAGCAGTACTTC
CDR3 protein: CAISEPLNYEQYF

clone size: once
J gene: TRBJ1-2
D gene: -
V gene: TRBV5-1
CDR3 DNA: TGCGCCAGCAGCTTGGGAAGGGAAGGAGGAGGCTATGGCTACACCTTC
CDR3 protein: CASSLGREGGGYGYTF

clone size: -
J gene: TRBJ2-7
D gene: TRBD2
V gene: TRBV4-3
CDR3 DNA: TGCGCCAGCAGCATCAGCGGGGGCCTTGACGAGCAGTACTTC
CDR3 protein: CASSISGGLDEQYF

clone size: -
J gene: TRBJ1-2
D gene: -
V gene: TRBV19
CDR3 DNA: TGTGCCAGTAGTACCACTGGAGGGGGGCGAGGCTACACCTTC
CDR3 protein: CASSTTGGGRGYTF

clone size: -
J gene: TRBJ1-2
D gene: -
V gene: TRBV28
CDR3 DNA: TGTGCCAGCAGTTCCGCGGCGACGGGCGGGGGTTTCACCTTC
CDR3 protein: CASSSAATGGGFTF

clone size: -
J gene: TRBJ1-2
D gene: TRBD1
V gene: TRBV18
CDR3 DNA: TGTGCCAGCTCAAGCCCGGGACAGGGCGATGGCTACACCTTC
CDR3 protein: CASSSPGQGDGYTF

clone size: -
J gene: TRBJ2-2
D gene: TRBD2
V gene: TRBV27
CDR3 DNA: TGTGCCAGCAGTTTTCGAGGCGGGAGTGATCCCGGGGAGCTGTTTTTT
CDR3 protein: CASSFRGGSDPGELFF

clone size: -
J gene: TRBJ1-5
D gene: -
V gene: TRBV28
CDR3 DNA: TGTGCCAGCAGGGACTACAGGGATAAAAAGCCCCAGCATTTT
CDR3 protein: CASRDYRDKKPQHF

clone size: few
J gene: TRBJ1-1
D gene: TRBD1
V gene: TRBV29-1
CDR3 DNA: TGCAGCGTCAACCAGGGGGCGCGAAGTTCGAACACTGAAGCTTTCTTT
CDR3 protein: CSVNQGARSSNTEAFF

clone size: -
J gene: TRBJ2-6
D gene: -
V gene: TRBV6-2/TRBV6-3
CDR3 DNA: TGTGCCAGCAGTTTACCGCGGGGTTCCGGGGCCAACGTCCTGACTTTC
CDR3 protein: CASSLPRGSGANVLTF

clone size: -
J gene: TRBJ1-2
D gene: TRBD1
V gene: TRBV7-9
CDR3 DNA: TGTGCCAGCAGCCCCAGGGCAGGGGGGAACTATGGCTACACCTTC
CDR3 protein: CASSPRAGGNYGYTF

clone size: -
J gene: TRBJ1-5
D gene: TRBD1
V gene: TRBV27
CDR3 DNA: TGTGCCAGCAAACACGAAGGGACAGGGGGTAACCAGCCCCAGCATTTT
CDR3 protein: CASKHEGTGGNQPQHF

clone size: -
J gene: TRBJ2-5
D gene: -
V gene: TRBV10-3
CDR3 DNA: TGTGCCATCAGTTTTACGGCTGATCCTCAAGAGACCCAGTACTTC
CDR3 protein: CAISFTADPQETQYF

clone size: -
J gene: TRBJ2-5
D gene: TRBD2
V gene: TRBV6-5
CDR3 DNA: TGTGCCAGCAGTTACTCGGGGACTAGAGAGACCCAGTACTTC
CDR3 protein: CASSYSGTRETQYF

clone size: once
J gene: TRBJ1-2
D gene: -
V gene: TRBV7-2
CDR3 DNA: TGTGCCAGCAGCTTAGAACGGTGGACAGCTAACTATGGCTACACCTTC
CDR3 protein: CASSLERWTANYGYTF

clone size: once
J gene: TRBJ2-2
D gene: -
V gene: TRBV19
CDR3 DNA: TGTGCCAGTAGACCCATCTGGCAGGGTTTTTCCGGGGAGCTGTTTTTT
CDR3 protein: CASRPIWQGFSGELFF

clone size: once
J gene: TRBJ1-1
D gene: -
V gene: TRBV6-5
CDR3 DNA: TGTGCCAGCATGATGGTCCGAGCGGACACTGAAGCTTTCTTT
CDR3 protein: CASMMVRADTEAFF

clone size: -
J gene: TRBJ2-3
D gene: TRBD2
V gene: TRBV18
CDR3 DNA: TGTGCCAGCTCACCAGGAGGGAGGGCAGATACGCAGTATTTT
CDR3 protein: CASSPGGRADTQYF

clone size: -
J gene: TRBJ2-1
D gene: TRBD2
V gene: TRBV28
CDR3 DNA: TGTGCCAGCAGTGACACTAGCGGGGTCAATGAGCAGTTCTTC
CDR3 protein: CASSDTSGVNEQFF

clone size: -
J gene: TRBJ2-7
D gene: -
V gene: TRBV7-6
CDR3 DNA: TGTGCCAGCAGCTTACTAGCCAGTCCTCTCTACGAGCAGTACTTC
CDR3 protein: CASSLLASPLYEQYF

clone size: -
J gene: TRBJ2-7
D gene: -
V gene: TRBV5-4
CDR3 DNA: TGTGCCAGCAGCTTGACCGGGCCCTACTCCGGCGAGCAGTACTTC
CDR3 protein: CASSLTGPYSGEQYF

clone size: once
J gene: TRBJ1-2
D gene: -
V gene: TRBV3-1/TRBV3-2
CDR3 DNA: TGTGCCAGCAGCGAGAGGCAGGACTATGGCTACACCTTC
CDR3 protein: CASSERQDYGYTF

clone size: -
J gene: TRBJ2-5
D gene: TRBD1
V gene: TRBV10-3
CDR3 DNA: TGTGCCATCAGTGAGTCCACAGGGGTTGAGACCCAGTACTTC
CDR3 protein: CAISESTGVETQYF

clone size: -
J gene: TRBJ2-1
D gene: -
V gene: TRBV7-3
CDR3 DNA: TGTGCCAGCAGCCCCTACTCCGGGGGCTCGGGCAATGAGCAGTTCTTC
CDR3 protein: CASSPYSGGSGNEQFF

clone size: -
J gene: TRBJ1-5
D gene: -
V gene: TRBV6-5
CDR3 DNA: TGTGCCAGCAGTTACGGGGGAGCCGATCAGCCCCAGCATTTT
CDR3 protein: CASSYGGADQPQHF

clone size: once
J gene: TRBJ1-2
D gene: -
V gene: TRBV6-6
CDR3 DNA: TGTGCCAGCAGTCCTATTATGCTAGAACACCATATGGATGGCTACACCTTC
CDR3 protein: CASSPIMLEHHMDGYTF

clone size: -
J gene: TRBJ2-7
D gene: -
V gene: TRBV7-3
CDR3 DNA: TGTGCCAGCAGCCCCGGACAGCCCTACGAGCAGTACTTC
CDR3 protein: CASSPGQPYEQYF

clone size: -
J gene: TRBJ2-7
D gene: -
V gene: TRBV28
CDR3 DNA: TGTGCCAGCAGTTTAGCACGTTACGAGCAGTACTTC
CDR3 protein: CASSLARYEQYF

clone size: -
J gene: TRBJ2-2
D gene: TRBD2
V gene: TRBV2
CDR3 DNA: TGTGCCAGCACTCTAGCGGGAGGGGACACCGGGGAGCTGTTTTTT
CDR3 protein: CASTLAGGDTGELFF

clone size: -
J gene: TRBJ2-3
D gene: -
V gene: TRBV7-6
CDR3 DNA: TGTGCCAGCAGCTTAGCTCAGCGGACCGATTTCACAGATACGCAGTATTTT
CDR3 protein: CASSLAQRTDFTDTQYF

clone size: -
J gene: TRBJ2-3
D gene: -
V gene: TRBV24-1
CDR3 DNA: TGTGCCACCAGTGTAGGGGGGGCCGAGGGCACGCAGTATTTT
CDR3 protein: CATSVGGAEGTQYF

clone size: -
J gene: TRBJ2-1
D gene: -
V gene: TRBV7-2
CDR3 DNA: TGTGCCAGCAGCTACAAGACAGTTTACAATGAGCAGTTCTTC
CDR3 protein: CASSYKTVYNEQFF

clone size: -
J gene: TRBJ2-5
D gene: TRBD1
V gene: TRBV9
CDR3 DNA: TGTGCCAGCAGCGTAGGGGGAAACAGGGGCGGAAGGGAGACCCAGTACTTC
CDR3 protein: CASSVGGNRGGRETQYF

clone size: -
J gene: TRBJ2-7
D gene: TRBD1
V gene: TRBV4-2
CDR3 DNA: TGTGCCAGCAGCCCGTTAACAGGGGGAAAACCGCCCTACGAGCAGTACTTC
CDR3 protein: CASSPLTGGKPPYEQYF

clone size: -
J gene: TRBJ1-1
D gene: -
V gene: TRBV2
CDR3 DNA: TGTGCCAGCAGTGTGTCGGGGAACACTGAAGCTTTCTTT
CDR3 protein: CASSVSGNTEAFF

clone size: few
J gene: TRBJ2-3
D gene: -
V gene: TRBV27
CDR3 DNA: TGTGCCAGCAGCCCAACGACAGATACGCAGTATTTT
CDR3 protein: CASSPTTDTQYF

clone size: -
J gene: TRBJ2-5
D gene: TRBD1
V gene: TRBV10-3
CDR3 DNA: TGTGCCATCAGTGACCCCGACAGGGGGCTAGAGACCCAGTACTTC
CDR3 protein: CAISDPDRGLETQYF

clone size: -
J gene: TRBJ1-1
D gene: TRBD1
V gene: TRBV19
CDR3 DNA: TGTGCCAGTAGTAACCGACAGGGGTGGACGAACACTGAAGCTTTCTTT
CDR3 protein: CASSNRQGWTNTEAFF

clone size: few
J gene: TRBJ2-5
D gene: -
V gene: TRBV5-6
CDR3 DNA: TGTGCCAGCAGCTTGGCTCACGGAGTCGAGACCCAGTACTTC
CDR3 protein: CASSLAHGVETQYF

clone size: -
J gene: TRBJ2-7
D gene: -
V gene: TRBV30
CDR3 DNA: TGTGCCTGGACTTTACCGGGACGGGTAACAGTCTCGAGGGGCGAGCAGTACTTC
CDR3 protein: CAWTLPGRVTVSRGEQYF

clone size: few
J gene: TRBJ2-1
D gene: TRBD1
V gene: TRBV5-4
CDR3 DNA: TGTGCCAGCAGACCGCCAGGGGGCTCCTACAATGAGCAGTTCTTC
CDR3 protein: CASRPPGGSYNEQFF

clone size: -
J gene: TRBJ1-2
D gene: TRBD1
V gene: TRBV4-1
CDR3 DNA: TGCGCCAGCAGCCGGCAGACAGGGACCTATGGCTACACCTTC
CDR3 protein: CASSRQTGTYGYTF

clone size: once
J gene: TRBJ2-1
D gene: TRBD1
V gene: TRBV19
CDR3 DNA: TGTGCCAGTAGTAACAGGGGCAATGAGCAGTTCTTC
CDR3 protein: CASSNRGNEQFF

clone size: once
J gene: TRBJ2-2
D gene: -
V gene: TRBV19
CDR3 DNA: TGTGCCAGTAGTAAGGGAAACACCGGGGAGCTGTTTTTT
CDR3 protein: CASSKGNTGELFF

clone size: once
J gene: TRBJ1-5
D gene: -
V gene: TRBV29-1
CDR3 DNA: TGCAGCGTTGCCTTCTCAGGTGATCAGCCCCAGCATTTT
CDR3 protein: CSVAFSGDQPQHF

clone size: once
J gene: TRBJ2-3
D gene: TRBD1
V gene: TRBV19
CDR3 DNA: TGTGCCACCAACCCCAGACAGGGTGGCTCAGATACGCAGTATTTT
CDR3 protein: CATNPRQGGSDTQYF

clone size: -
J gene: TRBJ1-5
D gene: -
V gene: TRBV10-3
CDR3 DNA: -
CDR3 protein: CATNFGPADSNQPQHF